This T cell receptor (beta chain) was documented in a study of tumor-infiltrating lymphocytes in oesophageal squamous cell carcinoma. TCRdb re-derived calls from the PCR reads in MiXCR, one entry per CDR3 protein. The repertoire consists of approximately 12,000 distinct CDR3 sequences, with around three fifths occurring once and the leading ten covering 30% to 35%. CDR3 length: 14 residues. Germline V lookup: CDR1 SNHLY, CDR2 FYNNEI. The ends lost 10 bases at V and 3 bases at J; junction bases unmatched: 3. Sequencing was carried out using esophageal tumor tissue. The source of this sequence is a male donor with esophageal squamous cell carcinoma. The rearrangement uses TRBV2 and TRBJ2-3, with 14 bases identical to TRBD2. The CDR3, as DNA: TGTGCCATGGGGACTAGCGGGAGAACAGATACGCAGTATTTT. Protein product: CAMGTSGRTDTQYF. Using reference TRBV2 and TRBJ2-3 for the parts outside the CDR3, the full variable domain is EPEVTQTPSHQVTQMGQEVILRCVPISNHLYFYWYRQILGQKVEFLVSFYNNEISEKSEIFDDQFSVERPDGSNFTLKIRSTKLEDSAMYFCAMGTSGRTDTQYFGPGTRLTVL.